Reported below is one T cell receptor (beta chain). This CDR3 is also generated by other DNA sequences in the sample. J lost 0 bases, V lost 2 bases, and 0 bases had no gene match. The CDR3 covers 14 residues. From germline, CDR1 is MDHEN and CDR2 SYDVKM. The data originate from a study of blood T cell repertoires in COVID-19. For the study at large: PBMCs, B-cell-depleted T cells, or T cells provided the cDNA or gDNA that made up the material.

Using immunoSEQ multiplex PCR, the repertoire was profiled, and TCRdb retains in-frame clones only, with some absent. The data contain around 60,000 clones, 84% of them singletons. The receptor comes from a man aged 60 to 75 with COVID-19, enrolled during active disease. The sequencing input was peripheral blood. The chain links TRBV28 to TRBJ1-1; 7 bases align to TRBD1. The CDR3 sequence: CASSLTGVNTEAFF. CDR3 in DNA: TGTGCCAGCAGTTTAACAGGGGTGAACACTGAAGCTTTCTTT.